This T cell receptor (beta chain) was captured in a study of shared clonotypes between healthy human individuals. Study results and caveats: There were few donors, and this limited the genetic and exposure-history diversity represented.

This clone was counted a single time. What it binds is unknown. TCRdb's table, derived via immunoSEQ multiplex PCR, lists solely in-frame clones and lacks some. The table lists over a million clones, approximately 80% of them singletons. Per the germline V gene, CDR1 is SQVTM and CDR2 is ANQGSEA. Trimming took 7 bases from V and 4 from J, leaving 7 bases between them. This CDR3 region has 10 residues. This chain connects TRBV29-1 to TRBJ2-5, with D perhaps matching TRBD1 or TRBD2 (5 bases each). This receptor was taken from a man aged 18 to 30 in good health. Some clones in this sample may be carry-over from other donors' samples. Sequencing was performed on memory CD4+ T cells from PBMCs. Noted subset: CD45RA-negative fraction. As DNA, the CDR3 is TGCAGCGCTGGGGGAGAGACCCAGTACTTC. Residues: CSAGGETQYF.